The source of this TCR beta chain is a study of T cells in localized non-small cell lung cancer. The CDR3 sequence is 15 residues long. The trim removed 7 bases at V and 1 base at J, leaving 9 bases unmatched. The germline V gene encodes CDR1 SGHDT and CDR2 YYEEEE. Some clones are missing from TCRdb's copy, which holds only in-frame ones; the method was immunoSEQ multiplex PCR. The sample has roughly 30,000 clones; about 91% are singletons. The TCR was taken from a female donor older than 55 with stage I lung adenocarcinoma. The sample in question was peripheral blood, obtained before any cancer treatment. The chain carries TRBV5-6 and TRBJ1-1, with 8 bases fitting TRBD1. The CDR3 sequence: CASGPFGQGNTEAFF. The CDR3 DNA sequence: TGTGCCAGCGGACCGTTTGGACAGGGGAACACTGAAGCTTTCTTT.